This T cell receptor beta chain was recorded in a study of sequential checkpoint blockade in melanoma. Study overall: First-line arms were nivolumab then ipilimumab, or the reverse, randomized 1:1.

Germline values: CDR1 WSHSY, CDR2 SAAADI. The CDR3 is 12 residues long. The germline V and J ends were trimmed by 4 bases and 8 bases, with 11 bases remaining between them. Treatment reported: randomized to nivolumab then ipilimumab (arm A) or the reverse (arm B). The data were produced by immunoSEQ multiplex PCR, yet TCRdb's version contains in-frame clones alone and is incomplete. The table lists some 19,000 clones, under 80% of them singletons. The starting material was CD8+ T cells sorted from blood (inferred from file names), obtained from a patient given nivolumab and ipilimumab in sequence. The TCR was taken from a human donor with melanoma. The chain uses TRBV10-2 and TRBJ1-2; a possible D gene is TRBD1 (5 bases). This CDR3 reads CASSGLGLGYTF. The CDR3 nucleotides are TGCGCCAGCAGTGGGTTGGGGCTCGGCTACACCTTC.